The clone carrying this TCR beta chain was seen ten or more times. This CDR3 comprises 13 residues. Germline V gene sequence: CDR1 DFQATT, CDR2 SNEGSKA (reference sequence). The V and J ends lost 3 bases and 9 bases respectively, with 17 bases between them. This entry is derived from a study of T-cell reconstitution after alpha-beta-depleted transplantation in children. A library of TCRbeta sequences, prepared with unique molecular identifiers, was generated. TCRdb called the PCR reads again in MiXCR, with one record for every CDR3 protein. The repertoire holds 65,000 to 90,000 distinct CDR3 sequences, approximately 11% seen once, with around 14% in the top ten.

The chain uses TRBV20-1 and TRBJ1-1; D might be TRBD1 (5 bases). This specimen consisted of PBMCs, obtained before TCRalphabeta/CD19-depleted stem cell transplant. The clonotype was recovered from a boy between 10 and 17 years old with acute myeloid leukemia, due to receive a stem cell transplant. This CDR3 is CSASPGLLGQAFF. The DNA for the CDR3 is TGCAGTGCTAGCCCGGGACTCCTGGGCCAAGCTTTCTTT.